This TCR beta chain was found in a study of blood T cell repertoires in COVID-19 (TCRdb year 2020). Context from the whole study: Samples covering the acute and convalescent phases of COVID-19 were provided by collaborators in the United States, Italy and Spain. Deeply sampled blood TCRbeta repertoires from subjects exposed to, actively infected with, or recovered from COVID-19 were included in the dataset. The sample metadata nearly always contained a de-identified subject ID, COVID-19 status, age in years and sex. The material from the prospective study consisted of cDNA or gDNA derived from T cells, B-cell-depleted T cells, or PBMCs. The repertoires were made available in a free public database intended to serve as a resource for research on the immune response to SARS-CoV-2. Where available, HLA class I and class II types were obtained from metadata supplied by the sample provider rather than from assay-based typing. The samples were drawn from two sources: the first 160 participants of the ongoing ImmuneRACE study, and some 1,300 subjects contributed by 6 global collaborators.

Ends trimmed: V by 0 bases, J by 6 bases; bases unmatched to a gene: 0. CDR1 and CDR2, looked up from the germline V gene (reference sequence), are MNHNY and SVGAGI. The CDR3 runs 15 residues from the cysteine to the phenylalanine. Solely the CDR3 DNA is kept, with 45 bases framed from the first base. TCRbeta CDR3 regions were amplified from genomic DNA by means of the immunoSEQ Assay, a bias-controlled multiplex PCR. As for the authors' bioinformatics: Nucleated cell counts per sample were estimated from amplification of reference gene primers within the assay. To quantify the absolute abundance of each unique TCRbeta CDR3 rearrangement, sequence reads were collapsed and filtered. For each sample, productive Simpson clonality was calculated by taking the square root of Simpson's diversity index across productive rearrangements. TCRdb retrieved this table from immuneACCESS and kept in-frame rearrangements only. Not all clones are present; in checked studies, unresolved V genes account for under half, and no reason is known for the remainder. That table gives V, J and clone size, and the DNA gave D and trimming. Recorded for this sample are some 290,000 clones; about 85% of them occurred a single time. Less than 4.5% of the sample comes from the top ten.

About this clone: No antigen is known for it. Within one base of it there is no much larger clone, and no base qualities were kept.

Overall results and qualifications from the work: The amount of clinical and demographic metadata varied by source and participant and was provided uncurated.

Collaborating institutions collected whole blood in K2EDTA tubes following their own protocols. Collaborator samples were shipped for TCRbeta analysis as frozen whole blood, isolated PBMCs, or DNA extracted from either sample type. This chain is built from TRBV6-6 and TRBJ2-7; the junction holds 15 bases that match TRBD2. The sequenced sample was peripheral blood. The origin of this receptor is a young man with active or convalescent COVID-19. CDR3 region: CASSYSGLAGGEQYF. The nucleotide sequence is given as TGTGCCAGCAGTTACTCGGGACTAGCGGGAGGCGAGCAGTACTTC.